The 24 T cell receptor beta chains listed next were all sequenced from one sample in a study of blood T cell repertoires in COVID-19. This table comes from immunoSEQ multiplex PCR, and its TCRdb copy is limited to in-frame clones, with some not included. Here the sample spans around 190,000 clones, approximately 80% being singletons. The sample was peripheral blood. The receptors originated from a human donor in a cohort sampled during active COVID-19.

This clone was recorded only once. This chain uses TRBV24-1 with TRBJ2-1, with 7 nucleotides matching TRBD2. The V gene's germline CDR1 is KGHDR and CDR2 SFDVKD. V lost 3 bases and J lost 4; bases outside the gene matches: 8. The CDR3 covers 16 residues. CDR3 protein: CATSDPTGTKYNEQFF. As DNA, the CDR3 is TGTGCCACCAGTGATCCAACCGGGACTAAATACAATGAGCAGTTCTTC.

The rearrangement joins TRBV29-1 to TRBJ2-1, with 8 bases aligning to TRBD1. CDR1 SQVTM and CDR2 ANQGSEA come from the germline V gene. The V segment lost 6 bases and the J segment 6 bases; nucleotides outside the gene matches: 7. This CDR3 is built from 13 residues. The CDR3 DNA is TGCAGCGTACCGGGTACAGGGGGCAATGAGCAGTTCTTC. Protein: CSVPGTGGNEQFF.

The CDR3: CASSFGLAVPNTGELFF. DNA for the CDR3: TGTGCCAGCAGCTTCGGACTAGCGGTACCGAACACCGGGGAGCTGTTTTTT. The rearrangement joins TRBV5-6 to TRBJ2-2, with 10 bases matching TRBD2. After removal of 2 bases from V and 0 bases from J, the junction contained 4 bases not matched to a gene. Germline CDR1 and CDR2: SGHDT and YYEEEE. This CDR3 has 17 amino acids.

The chain uses TRBV6-5 and TRBJ2-2; no clear D. CDR3 length equals 11 residues. Germline V gene lookup returns CDR1 MNHEY and CDR2 SVGAGI. Trimming cost V 6 bases and J 4 bases, with 3 bases left between them. The CDR3 protein is CASSLTGELFF. In DNA, the CDR3 is TGTGCCAGCAGCCTCACCGGGGAGCTGTTTTTT.

V is TRBV30 and J is TRBJ1-6, with TRBD1 matching 10 bases. The CDR3 spans 16 residues. V lost 2 bases, J lost 0 bases, and 1 base stayed unmatched. Germline loops: CDR1 GTSNPN, CDR2 SVGIG (reference sequence). The CDR3 bases are TGTGCCTGGAGTCGGACAGGGGGCTCCTATAATTCACCCCTCCACTTT. Translation: CAWSRTGGSYNSPLHF.

The table lists this clone with a few counts. The CDR3 region is CASSSPLGGGSYEQYF. CDR3 bases: TGTGCCAGCAGCTCACCCCTGGGGGGGGGCAGCTACGAGCAGTACTTC. The rearrangement links TRBV7-2 to TRBJ2-7; D is perhaps TRBD2 (7 bases). V was trimmed by 4 bases and J by 3 bases, leaving 19 bases between them. Germline CDR1 SGHTA, CDR2 FQGNSA. The CDR3 length is 16 residues.

J is TRBJ1-1 and V is TRBV6-5; unclear D gene. CDR3 length equals 13 residues. Trimming stripped 8 bases from V and 0 bases from J, with 10 bases between. The germline V gene encodes CDR1 MNHEY and CDR2 SVGAGI. The CDR3, as DNA: TGTGCCAGCCTAAAGGAGATGAACACTGAAGCTTTCTTT. Its translation: CASLKEMNTEAFF.

The genes are TRBV30 and TRBJ1-5, with D unresolved. This CDR3 spans 13 amino acids. The ends were cut back, 3 bases at V and 6 bases at J, with 12 bases in the middle. Germline values: CDR1 GTSNPN, CDR2 SVGIG (reference sequence). The CDR3 DNA follows: TGTGCCTGGAGCCTGGACTCAAGTCAGCCCCAGCATTTT. The encoded protein is CAWSLDSSQPQHF.

The V gene is TRBV5-1, the J gene TRBJ1-4; 7 bases are a match to TRBD1. The CDR3 is 16 residues long. With 3 bases clipped from V and 3 bases from J, the junction kept 8 bases outside the gene matches. Germline V gene lookup returns CDR1 SGHRS and CDR2 YFSETQ. CDR3 amino acids: CASSWRATGPNEKLFF. The DNA of the CDR3 is TGCGCCAGCAGCTGGAGGGCGACAGGGCCTAATGAAAAACTGTTTTTT.

This chain connects TRBV18 to TRBJ2-1; D is ambiguous. The CDR3 is 14 amino acids. V lost 3 bases, J lost 7 bases, and 13 bases lay in between. Germline V gives CDR1 KGHSH, CDR2 LQKENI. The CDR3 protein is CASSPDLSSNEQFF. CDR3 nucleotides: TGTGCCAGCTCACCTGACTTATCCTCAAATGAGCAGTTCTTC.

The chain joins TRBV6-5 to TRBJ1-1, with 10 bases matching TRBD1. Germline V gene sequence: CDR1 MNHEY, CDR2 SVGAGI. The CDR3 runs to 15 residues. Germline trimming cut 5 bases from V and 5 bases from J; bases unmatched to any gene: 8. The CDR3 coding sequence is TGTGCCAGCAGTCAAACCTGGGACAGGGGAACTGAAGCTTTCTTT. It encodes CASSQTWDRGTEAFF.

The CDR3 DNA follows: TGTGCCACCAGCCGGGGGGAGACAGGAGCCTACGAGCAGTACTTC. It specifies CATSRGETGAYEQYF. The chain links TRBV15 to TRBJ2-7, with D tentatively TRBD2 (7 bases). CDR3 length: 15 amino acids. Between the trimmed V and J ends, which lost 5 bases and 2 bases, there was a span of 16 bases. Per germline, CDR1 LNHNV and CDR2 YYDKDF (reference sequence).

The rearrangement uses TRBV27 and TRBJ2-1; D is possibly TRBD2 (5 bases). Germline assignment: CDR1 MNHEY and CDR2 SMNVEV (reference sequence). The CDR3 consists of 15 residues. Trimming took off 4 bases at V and 3 bases at J, with 13 bases between the two ends. CDR3 region: CASSSSSRVYNEQFF. CDR3 DNA sequence: TGTGCCAGCAGTTCCTCGTCGAGGGTCTACAATGAGCAGTTCTTC.

This rearrangement joins TRBV11-2 to TRBJ2-7; TRBD1 agrees at 9 bases. Germline values: CDR1 SGHAT, CDR2 FQNNGV. The CDR3 consists of 11 residues. The CDR3 DNA reads as TGTGCCAGCAGCTTAGCGGGACAGGGTGTCGTC. It codes for CASSLAGQGVV.

The chain carries TRBV24-1 and TRBJ2-3, with TRBD1 identical over 9 bases. The CDR3 sequence is 15 residues long. The ends lost 6 bases at V and 4 bases at J; junction bases unmatched: 7. Germline V gene sequence: CDR1 KGHDR, CDR2 SFDVKD. This CDR3 reads CATSTTGGWADTQYF. CDR3 in DNA: TGTGCCACCAGTACGACAGGGGGATGGGCAGATACGCAGTATTTT.

The V gene is TRBV7-8, the J gene TRBJ2-1; TRBD2 matches 8 bases. V was clipped by 5 bases and J by 5 bases; unmatched bases: 11. This CDR3 is built from 16 residues. CDR1 is SGHVS and CDR2 is FQNEAQ in the germline V gene. CDR3 nucleotide sequence: TGTGCCAGCAGCCCCAAGGCGCGGGGGGCGGACAATGAGCAGTTCTTC. Its translation: CASSPKARGADNEQFF.

Only one count was recorded for this clone. The chain has TRBV4-1 and TRBJ1-6; possibly TRBD1 for D (5 bases). Per the germline V gene, CDR1 is MGHRA and CDR2 is YSYEKL. CDR3 length equals 16 residues. The V end lost 0 bases, the J end lost 10 bases, and 16 bases lay between the germline ends. The CDR3 region has the DNA TGCGCCAGCAGCCAAGATCGGGACGGGGGGGGATCACCCCTCCACTTT. It translates to CASSQDRDGGGSPLHF.

The rearrangement joins TRBV5-1 to TRBJ2-5, with TRBD2 matching 11 bases. CDR3 length: 15 amino acids. Trimming cost V 7 bases and J 1 base; bases outside gene matches: 6. From germline, CDR1 is SGHRS and CDR2 YFSETQ. CDR3 DNA: TGCGCCAGCGGGTTTACTAGCGGGGGCCAAGAGACCCAGTACTTC. This encodes CASGFTSGGQETQYF.

The chain has TRBV9 and TRBJ1-4; perhaps TRBD1 as D (5 bases). The germline gives CDR1 SGDLS, CDR2 YYNGEE. The CDR3 length is 16 residues. V gave up 0 bases and J gave up 4 bases, with 13 bases separating them. CDR3 DNA: TGTGCCAGCAGCGTAGCTTCGGCCGGACATAATGAAAAACTGTTTTTT. This gives the protein CASSVASAGHNEKLFF.

Note on this clone: The same CDR3 can be traced to other DNA sequences in this sample. The chain employs TRBV7-2 and TRBJ2-7; tentative D call: TRBD2 (5 bases). The ends were cut back, 5 bases at V and 0 bases at J, with 11 bases in the middle. The CDR3 is 14 residues long. Germline CDR1 is SGHTA and CDR2 is FQGNSA. CDR3 amino acids: CASSLGLRSYEQYF. The DNA of the CDR3 is TGTGCCAGCAGCCTAGGACTGCGCTCCTACGAGCAGTACTTC.

The V gene is TRBV24-1, the J gene TRBJ2-2; 10 positions agree with TRBD2. V dropped 3 bases and J dropped 9; count of bases not matched to a gene: 6. This CDR3 is built from 15 residues. CDR1 and CDR2 (germline): KGHDR, SFDVKD. This CDR3 reads CATSDHSSGSRELFF. The CDR3 DNA is TGTGCCACCAGTGATCACTCTAGCGGGAGCAGGGAGCTGTTTTTT.

The chain carries TRBV6-2 or TRBV6-3 and TRBJ1-1, with D perhaps TRBD1 (6 bases). Germline CDR1 reads MNHEY; CDR2 reads SVGEGT. The CDR3 totals 13 residues. The V gene lost 5 bases and the J gene lost 5 bases, with 12 bases spanning the gap. The CDR3 region is CASSLIQGTEAFF. Here the CDR3 DNA reads TGTGCCAGCAGTCTGATCCAGGGGACTGAAGCTTTCTTT.

As DNA, the CDR3 is TGTGCCTGGACCAGGACAGGGGAAGGTTCTGGGGCCAACGTCCTGACTTTC. The encoded protein is CAWTRTGEGSGANVLTF. The genes are TRBV30 and TRBJ2-6; 9 bases align to TRBD1. This CDR3 comprises 17 residues. V was clipped by 4 bases and J by 1 base; unmatched bases: 8. Per germline, CDR1 GTSNPN and CDR2 SVGIG (reference sequence).

This clone was recorded once. Other DNA sequences in the same sample also yield this CDR3. This chain uses TRBV7-8 with TRBJ1-4; D ambiguous. The germline V gene has CDR1 SGHVS and CDR2 FQNEAQ. V lost 3 bases, J lost 5 bases, and 10 bases lay in between. The CDR3 sequence is 14 residues long. CDR3 region: CASSFGGGNEKLFF. For the CDR3, the DNA is TGTGCCAGCAGCTTTGGCGGTGGGAATGAAAAACTGTTTTTT.